Listed below are T cell receptor beta chains from one sample, sequenced in a study of T cell responses to AZD1222 COVID-19 vaccine. Assay: immunoSEQ multiplex PCR; the TCRdb copy retains only in-frame clones and omits some. The sample yields some 93,000 clones, approximately 90% seen once. The starting material was peripheral blood, obtained 28 days after the second AZD1222 dose. These receptors were collected from an adult who received the AZD1222 COVID-19 vaccine. Both conserved end residues are part of each CDR3. The D gene is left open where the match is weak. Expanded clones are given a class, and other clones once, few, many or no size at all.

j_gene: TRBJ2-2; v_gene: TRBV3-1/TRBV3-2; abundance: NA; d_gene: NA; CDR3nt: TGTGCCAGCAGCCAGCCGGGACTTCTCACCGGGGAGCTGTTTTTT; CDR3aa: CASSQPGLLTGELFF
j_gene: TRBJ2-3; v_gene: TRBV7-2; abundance: NA; d_gene: TRBD1; CDR3nt: TGTGCCAGCAGCAGAGGACAGGGGCCTAGCACAGATACGCAGTATTTT; CDR3aa: CASSRGQGPSTDTQYF
j_gene: TRBJ1-1; v_gene: TRBV7-3; abundance: NA; d_gene: NA; CDR3nt: TGTGCCAGCAGCTTAGATAGGGTCTCAAACACTGAAGCTTTCTTT; CDR3aa: CASSLDRVSNTEAFF
j_gene: TRBJ2-5; v_gene: TRBV7-3; abundance: NA; d_gene: TRBD2; CDR3nt: TGTGCCAGCAGCCCTGTGACTAGCGGGCAAGAGACCCAGTACTTC; CDR3aa: CASSPVTSGQETQYF
j_gene: TRBJ2-7; v_gene: TRBV11-3; abundance: once; d_gene: NA; CDR3nt: TGTGCCAGCAGCTTCGGCGACGAGCAGTACTTC; CDR3aa: CASSFGDEQYF
j_gene: TRBJ1-2; v_gene: TRBV30; abundance: NA; d_gene: TRBD1; CDR3nt: TGTGCCTGGACGCAGGGGGGGAACTATGGCTACACCTTC; CDR3aa: CAWTQGGNYGYTF
j_gene: TRBJ1-1; v_gene: TRBV2; abundance: NA; d_gene: NA; CDR3nt: TGTGCCAGCAGACCAGGGGAGGGGAACACTGAAGCTTTCTTT; CDR3aa: CASRPGEGNTEAFF
j_gene: TRBJ1-1; v_gene: TRBV11-3; abundance: NA; d_gene: NA; CDR3nt: TGTGCCAGCAGCGCCCTAGGCTGGATAGGGGTTAGCACTGAAGCTTTCTTT; CDR3aa: CASSALGWIGVSTEAFF
j_gene: TRBJ2-1; v_gene: TRBV18; abundance: NA; d_gene: TRBD2; CDR3nt: TGTGCCAGCTCACCAGGGCTAGCGGGACATGAGCAGTTCTTC; CDR3aa: CASSPGLAGHEQFF
j_gene: TRBJ1-1; v_gene: TRBV11-2; abundance: NA; d_gene: NA; CDR3nt: TGTGCCAGCAGCTTAGTTCGTGAAGCTTTCTTT; CDR3aa: CASSLVREAFF
j_gene: TRBJ1-1; v_gene: TRBV18; abundance: NA; d_gene: NA; CDR3nt: TGTGCCAGCTCACTGGCCATGGGGGGGGTAGGGACTGAAGCTTTCTTT; CDR3aa: CASSLAMGGVGTEAFF
j_gene: TRBJ2-2; v_gene: TRBV13; abundance: NA; d_gene: TRBD1; CDR3nt: TGTGCCAGCAGCTGGGGACAGGGAGGCACCGGGGAGCTGTTTTTT; CDR3aa: CASSWGQGGTGELFF
j_gene: TRBJ1-2; v_gene: TRBV9; abundance: NA; d_gene: TRBD1; CDR3nt: TGTGCCAGCAGCGTAAGCCCCGGGGACAGGTCTGGCTACACCTTC; CDR3aa: CASSVSPGDRSGYTF
j_gene: TRBJ2-7; v_gene: TRBV3-1/TRBV3-2; abundance: NA; d_gene: NA; CDR3nt: TGTGCCAGCAGCCAAGAGAGATGGACCGGGGGCGAGCAGTACTTC; CDR3aa: CASSQERWTGGEQYF
j_gene: TRBJ1-5; v_gene: TRBV30; abundance: NA; d_gene: NA; CDR3nt: TGTGCCTGGAGTGTGACCCACCTGGGGCATCAGCCCCAGCATTTT; CDR3aa: CAWSVTHLGHQPQHF
j_gene: TRBJ2-2; v_gene: TRBV6-5; abundance: NA; d_gene: NA; CDR3nt: TGTGCCAGCATTAGGTTAGGGAGCACCGGGGAGCTGTTTTTT; CDR3aa: CASIRLGSTGELFF
j_gene: TRBJ1-1; v_gene: TRBV9; abundance: NA; d_gene: NA; CDR3nt: TGTGCCAGCAGCGTCGGAGGGTACACTGAAGCTTTCTTT; CDR3aa: CASSVGGYTEAFF
j_gene: TRBJ1-1; v_gene: TRBV10-3; abundance: NA; d_gene: TRBD1; CDR3nt: TGTGCCATCAGCCAGCCCGGGACAGGGCGTGAAGCTTTCTTT; CDR3aa: CAISQPGTGREAFF
j_gene: TRBJ2-7; v_gene: TRBV2; abundance: NA; d_gene: TRBD2; CDR3nt: TGTGCCAGCAGTACGGGACTACCGACCTACGAGCAGTACTTC; CDR3aa: CASSTGLPTYEQYF
j_gene: TRBJ1-1; v_gene: TRBV27; abundance: once; d_gene: NA; CDR3nt: TGTGCCAGCAGTTTATCTTCTTTCGTGGGCACTGAAGCTTTCTTT; CDR3aa: CASSLSSFVGTEAFF
j_gene: TRBJ2-3; v_gene: TRBV7-3; abundance: few; d_gene: TRBD2; CDR3nt: TGTGCCAGCAGCTCAGCCCCGGGACTAGCGGACACAGATACGCAGTATTTT; CDR3aa: CASSSAPGLADTDTQYF
j_gene: TRBJ1-5; v_gene: TRBV27; abundance: NA; d_gene: NA; CDR3nt: TGTGCCAGCAGTTTATCCTTGGGGGTAAATCAGCCCCAGCATTTT; CDR3aa: CASSLSLGVNQPQHF
j_gene: TRBJ2-7; v_gene: TRBV2; abundance: NA; d_gene: NA; CDR3nt: TGTGCCAGCAGTAATGCAGGGCCCGAGCAGTACTTC; CDR3aa: CASSNAGPEQYF
j_gene: TRBJ1-6; v_gene: TRBV28; abundance: NA; d_gene: TRBD1; CDR3nt: TGTGCCAGCAGTTTATTCGCGGGACAGGGTATTAGACCCCTCCACTTT; CDR3aa: CASSLFAGQGIRPLHF
j_gene: TRBJ1-5; v_gene: TRBV4-1; abundance: NA; d_gene: NA; CDR3nt: TGCGCCAGCAGCCAAATAGGGGGGCATCAGCCCCAGCATTTT; CDR3aa: CASSQIGGHQPQHF
j_gene: TRBJ1-4; v_gene: TRBV5-1; abundance: NA; d_gene: NA; CDR3nt: TGCGCCAGCAGCTTGAGGAGGGCTTGGGAGGAAAAACTGTTTTTT; CDR3aa: CASSLRRAWEEKLFF
j_gene: TRBJ2-1; v_gene: TRBV5-1; abundance: NA; d_gene: TRBD2; CDR3nt: TGCGCCAGCAGCTTGCCTAGCGGGTATTACAATGAGCAGTTCTTC; CDR3aa: CASSLPSGYYNEQFF
j_gene: TRBJ2-7; v_gene: TRBV2; abundance: NA; d_gene: TRBD1; CDR3nt: TGTGCCAGCAGTGCTGGGACAGGTAATACCTACGAGCAGTACTTC; CDR3aa: CASSAGTGNTYEQYF